This T cell receptor beta chain was found in a study of T cell repertoires in aging, cancer and after chemotherapy. The wider study: Clear clonal overlap appeared across healthy donor samples taken over several months to years. General observations from the study: Immunological memory after chemotherapy cannot be judged from the repertoire data. In cancer patients, declining TCR diversity with age involved lost richness and lost evenness. Median generation probability rose over the chemotherapy interval in each cancer cohort, suggesting rebound thymic output.

Multiplex touch-down PCR with TRB-A/B primers amplified rearranged V-D-J TRB sequences. TCRdb fed the multiplex PCR reads into MiXCR, producing one record per CDR3 protein. The sample lists over 6,000 distinct CDR3 sequences, around 35% seen once, with 5% in the top ten. By share of the sample, this clonotype is medium-sized (0.01 to 0.1%). Its antigen is still unknown. The V gene end was trimmed by 7 bases and the J gene end by 0 bases; junction bases not matched to a gene: 2. Germline V gene lookup returns CDR1 GTSNPN and CDR2 SVGIG (reference sequence). The length of the CDR3 is 13 residues. TCR beta rearrangements were amplified from peripheral blood genomic DNA.

The sequence came from a human donor in good health. The source material was blood. J is TRBJ2-2 and V is TRBV30; 7 bases align to TRBD1. The CDR3 bases are TGTGCCTATGGACAGGCGAACACCGGGGAGCTGTTTTTT. Translation: CAYGQANTGELFF. Variable domain in full (rest from reference TRBV30 and TRBJ2-2): SQTIHQWPATLVQPVGSPLSLECTVEGTSNPNLYWYRQAAGRGLQLLFYSVGIGQISSEVPQNLSASRPQDRQFILSSKKLLLSDSGFYLCAYGQANTGELFFGEGSRLTVL.